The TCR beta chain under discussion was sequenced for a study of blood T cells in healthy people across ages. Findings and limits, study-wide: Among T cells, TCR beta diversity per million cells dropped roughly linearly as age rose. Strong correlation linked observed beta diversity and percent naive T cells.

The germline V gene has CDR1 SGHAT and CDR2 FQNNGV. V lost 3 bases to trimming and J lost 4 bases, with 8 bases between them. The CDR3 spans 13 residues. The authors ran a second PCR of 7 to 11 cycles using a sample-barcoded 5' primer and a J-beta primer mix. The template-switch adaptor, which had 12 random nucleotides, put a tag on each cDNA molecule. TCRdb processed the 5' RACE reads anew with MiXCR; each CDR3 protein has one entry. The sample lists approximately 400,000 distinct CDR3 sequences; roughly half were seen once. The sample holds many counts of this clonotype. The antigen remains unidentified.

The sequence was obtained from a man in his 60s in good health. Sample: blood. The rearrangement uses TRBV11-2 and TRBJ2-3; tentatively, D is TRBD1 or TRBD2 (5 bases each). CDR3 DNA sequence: TGTGCCAGCAGCTTGGGGCGGGCAGATACGCAGTATTTT. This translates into CASSLGRADTQYF.